The next 8 T cell receptor beta chains were all read from a single sample in a study of beta chain features in type 1 diabetes. Investigators reverse transcribed all isolated RNA, so they sequenced expressed TCRB transcripts. TCRdb's table, derived via immunoSEQ multiplex PCR, lists solely in-frame clones and lacks some. The sample holds about 360,000 clones; roughly 13% are singletons and the top ten take over 0.008%. Study outcomes and limitations: Among all four CD4+ subsets, Type 1 diabetes patients had TCRB CDR3s that were moderately but significantly shorter.

No antigen has been identified for these receptors. Source material: naive CD4+ T cells from blood. All receptors come from a woman aged 18-29 years with type 1 diabetes.

The sample holds a few counts of this clone. The chain has TRBV4-1 and TRBJ1-1; D possibly corresponds to TRBD1 (5 bases). The germline V gene encodes CDR1 MGHRA and CDR2 YSYEKL. The CDR3 length is 16 residues. V gave up 4 bases and J gave up 5 bases, with 20 bases separating them. The CDR3 nucleotides are TGCGCCAGCAGCCCTCGGGGGAGCCTTGACGAGACTGAAGCTTTCTTT. Protein: CASSPRGSLDETEAFF.

The table lists this clone with a few counts. The rearrangement links TRBV7-8 to TRBJ1-2; 9 nucleotides match TRBD1. This CDR3 region has 16 residues. Looked up from germline, CDR1 is SGHVS and CDR2 is FQNEAQ. J was trimmed by 7 bases and V by 0 bases; bases with no gene match: 9. CDR3 DNA sequence: TGTGCCAGCAGCTTAGCGTTGACAGGGGGACGAGGTGGCTACACCTTC. It specifies CASSLALTGGRGGYTF.

The genes are TRBV6-6 and TRBJ1-5; the D is unclear. Deletions cut 6 bases from V and 0 bases from J, with 12 bases between. Germline V gene lookup returns CDR1 MNHNY and CDR2 SVGAGI (reference sequence). CDR3 size: 15 residues. This CDR3 is CASSRGLYSNQPQHF. The CDR3 DNA reads TGTGCCAGCAGCCGAGGACTCTATAGCAATCAGCCCCAGCATTTT.

V and J are TRBV7-9 and TRBJ1-5; 8 bases are a match to TRBD1. This CDR3 is built from 17 residues. After removal of 5 bases from V and 7 bases from J, the junction contained 16 bases not matched to a gene. Germline V gene data show CDR1 as SEHNR and CDR2 as FQNEAQ (reference sequence). This CDR3 is CASSHTPPGQVGQPQHF. CDR3 coding DNA: TGTGCCAGCAGCCACACGCCTCCGGGACAGGTTGGCCAGCCCCAGCATTTT.

The chain links TRBV7-2 to TRBJ1-2; D perhaps matches TRBD1 (6 bases). CDR1 is SGHTA and CDR2 is FQGNSA in the germline V gene. The V and J ends lost 1 base and 6 bases respectively, with 12 bases between them. This CDR3 region has 14 residues. Written as DNA, the CDR3 is TGTGCCAGCAGCTTAGGTTACAGGGACGATGGCTACACCTTC. The encoded protein is CASSLGYRDDGYTF. Based on the CDR3 plus reference TRBV7-2 and TRBJ1-2, the full variable domain is GAGVSQSPSNKVTEKGKDVELRCDPISGHTALYWYRQSLGQGLEFLIYFQGNSAPDKSGLPSDRFSAERTGGSVSTLTIQRTQQEDSAVYLCASSLGYRDDGYTFGSGTRLTVV.

This rearrangement joins TRBV28 to TRBJ2-1; 16 bases are a match to TRBD2. V shed 2 bases, J shed 8 bases, and the junction held 3 bases outside the gene matches. This CDR3 spans 16 amino acids. Germline V gives CDR1 MDHEN, CDR2 SYDVKM. The CDR3: CASSLGGLAGGYEQFF. CDR3 DNA: TGTGCCAGCAGTTTAGGGGGACTAGCGGGAGGGTATGAGCAGTTCTTC.

This clone was recorded a few times. The chain carries TRBV18 and TRBJ2-4; TRBD2 might be the D (6 bases). This CDR3 spans 14 amino acids. V shed 8 bases and J shed 0 bases, with 11 bases lying between them. Germline V gene data show CDR1 as KGHSH and CDR2 as LQKENI. The CDR3 spells CASHAGLAKNIQYF. For the CDR3, the DNA is TGTGCCAGCCACGCGGGGTTAGCCAAAAACATTCAGTACTTC.

This sequence joins TRBV18 and TRBJ2-6; 12 bases are a match to TRBD2. This CDR3 region has 20 residues. The junction had 11 bases not matched to a gene; V was cut back by 5 bases and J by 0 bases. The germline gives CDR1 KGHSH, CDR2 LQKENI. CDR3: CASSSGLAGVLSSGANVLTF. As DNA, the CDR3 is TGTGCCAGCTCATCGGGACTAGCGGGCGTACTGAGCTCTGGGGCCAACGTCCTGACTTTC. Supplemented by reference TRBV18 and TRBJ2-6, the full variable domain reads NAGVMQNPRHLVRRRGQEARLRCSPMKGHSHVYWYRQLPEEGLKFMVYLQKENIIDESGMPKERFSAEFPKEGPSILRIQQVVRGDSAAYFCASSSGLAGVLSSGANVLTFGAGSRLTVL.